This T cell receptor (beta chain) was retrieved from a study of T-cell memory formation after mild COVID-19. TCRdb reprocessed the 5' RACE reads with MiXCR, giving one entry per CDR3 protein. This table holds some 130,000 distinct CDR3 sequences, approximately 26% found once. The sequenced material came from PBMCs or a T cell subset sorted from them (not recorded which). The clonotype was recovered from an adult woman who had mild COVID-19 (a few samples of this study predate the infection). Cell type and time point are not known.

As DNA, the CDR3 is TGCAGCTGTACAGTGAACACTGAAGCTTTCTTT. Translating gives CSCTVNTEAFF. V usage is TRBV29-1 and J usage is TRBJ1-1; D is uncertain. Trimming took 8 bases from V and 0 from J, leaving 7 bases between them. The CDR3 has 11 amino acids. Germline assignment: CDR1 SQVTM and CDR2 ANQGSEA. The full variable domain, completed using reference TRBV29-1 and TRBJ1-1, is SAVISQKPSRDICQRGTSLTIQCQVDSQVTMMFWYRQQPGQSLTLIATANQGSEATYESGFVIDKFPISRPNLTFSTLTVSNMSPEDSSIYLCSCTVNTEAFFGQGTRLTVV.